Shown below are 11 T cell receptor beta chains from a single sample sequenced in a study of T cell responses to AZD1222 COVID-19 vaccine. The data were produced by immunoSEQ multiplex PCR, yet TCRdb's version contains in-frame clones alone and is incomplete. Of 20,000 to 25,000 clones in the sample, 82% were seen once. The sequencing here drew on peripheral blood, taken on day 0 of AZD1222 vaccination. The receptors originated from an adult in good health.

The chain recombines TRBV11-1 with TRBJ2-1; either TRBD1 or TRBD2 may supply D (5 bases each). The CDR3 covers 14 residues. Trimming took off 6 bases at V and 10 bases at J, with 19 bases between the two ends. Germline CDR1 is SGHAT and CDR2 is FQDESV (reference sequence). The DNA of the CDR3 is TGTGCCAGCAGTTTTACGCGGGCCCCAGGGGAGCAGTTCTTC. It translates to CASSFTRAPGEQFF.

The rearrangement links TRBV7-9 to TRBJ1-2; D remains unclear. Germline V gene sequence: CDR1 SEHNR, CDR2 FQNEAQ (reference sequence). Trimming cost V 5 bases and J 7 bases, with 14 bases left between them. The CDR3 sequence is 13 residues long. The CDR3 sequence: CASSPDRNLGYTF. The CDR3 DNA reads as TGTGCCAGCAGCCCGGACCGTAACCTTGGCTACACCTTC.

The chain's CDR3 is CASSQDGNRYNEQFF. CDR3 coding DNA: TGCGCCAGCAGCCAAGATGGGAACAGATACAATGAGCAGTTCTTC. The V and J genes are TRBV4-3 and TRBJ2-1; D ambiguous. This CDR3 is built from 15 residues. Per germline, CDR1 LGHNA and CDR2 YSLEER. Deletions cut 0 bases from V and 4 bases from J, with 10 bases between.

V and J are TRBV24-1 and TRBJ2-4; a weak D match, TRBD1 (6 bases). V was shortened by 2 bases and J by 6 bases, with 13 bases between the two germline ends. This CDR3 spans 15 amino acids. Germline V CDR1 and CDR2: KGHDR, SFDVKD. Here the CDR3 DNA reads TGTGCCACCAGTGATTCTCAGGGGTGGGGAAACATTCAGTACTTC. Translation: CATSDSQGWGNIQYF.

The chain uses TRBV4-2 and TRBJ1-1; unclear D gene. Germline V gene lookup returns CDR1 LGHNA and CDR2 YNFKEQ. This CDR3 is 15 amino acids long. V gave up 0 bases and J gave up 2 bases, with 10 bases separating them. CDR3 amino acids: CASSQETGRNTEAFF. The CDR3 DNA is TGTGCCAGCAGCCAAGAGACGGGCCGCAACACTGAAGCTTTCTTT.

The chain combines TRBV5-5 with TRBJ2-1; D call uncertain. The ends were cut back, 4 bases at V and 6 bases at J, with 20 bases in the middle. Germline CDR1 and CDR2: SGHKS and YYEKEE (reference sequence). The CDR3 contains 16 residues. The CDR3, as DNA: TGTGCCAGCAGCAGCCTCGGGCTCCCCCAAAGCAATGAGCAGTTCTTC. Translating gives CASSSLGLPQSNEQFF. Together with reference TRBV5-5 and TRBJ2-1, the CDR3 gives the full variable domain: DAGVTQSPTHLIKTRGQQVTLRCSPISGHKSVSWYQQVLGQGPQFIFQYYEKEERGRGNFPDRFSARQFPNYSSELNVNALLLGDSALYLCASSSLGLPQSNEQFFGPGTRLTVL.

The chain employs TRBV19 and TRBJ2-7; D remains unclear. The CDR3 length is 13 residues. The germline V and J ends were trimmed by 0 bases and 9 bases, with 12 bases remaining between them. CDR1 and CDR2 from the germline V gene are LNHDA and SQIVND (reference sequence). The CDR3 nucleotides are TGTGCCAGTAGTATAGATCGAAGTACGGGGCAGTACTTC. Its translation is CASSIDRSTGQYF.

CDR3 bases: TGTGCCAGCAGTACCCCCGGACAGGGGACGGCAGATACGCAGTATTTT. Translation: CASSTPGQGTADTQYF. The chain couples TRBV28 to TRBJ2-3; 9 nucleotides match TRBD1. This CDR3 region has 16 residues. In germline, CDR1 is MDHEN, CDR2 SYDVKM. V shed 5 bases, J shed 4 bases, and the junction held 10 bases outside the gene matches.

The chain couples TRBV2 to TRBJ2-2, with D tentatively TRBD1 (6 bases). Trimming removed 0 bases from V and 6 bases from J, with 17 bases in between. The CDR3 consists of 17 residues. The V gene's germline CDR1 is SNHLY and CDR2 FYNNEI. The CDR3, as DNA: TGTGCCAGCAGTGAAGCGCCCCAGGGGCCCGGACCCGGGGAGCTGTTTTTT. It encodes CASSEAPQGPGPGELFF.

This clone was counted a single time. The chain carries TRBV6-5 and TRBJ1-6, with no clear D. V shed 6 bases and J shed 9 bases, with 15 bases lying between them. Per the germline V gene, CDR1 is MNHEY and CDR2 is SVGAGI. The CDR3 has 14 amino acids. CDR3 nucleotides: TGTGCCAGCAGACCGGTGGGGTCGGCTTCACCCCTCCACTTT. This translates into CASRPVGSASPLHF.

The chain uses TRBV27 and TRBJ1-5; D is unresolved. The CDR3 extends over 16 amino acids. V lost 5 bases and J lost 3, with 17 bases in between. Germline V gene data show CDR1 as MNHEY and CDR2 as SMNVEV (reference sequence). This CDR3 is CASSPLAQGYNQPQHF. The CDR3 DNA sequence: TGTGCCAGCAGTCCCCTAGCCCAAGGTTACAATCAGCCCCAGCATTTT.